These T cell receptor beta chains were read from a single sample in a study of sequential checkpoint blockade in melanoma. The protocol was immunoSEQ multiplex PCR, while the TCRdb copy is restricted to in-frame clones and leaves out a portion. This table holds more than 2,500 clones, 20% found once. The sample consisted of tumor tissue (inferred from file names), taken from a patient given nivolumab and ipilimumab in sequence. Every receptor here comes from a human donor with melanoma. The CDR3 runs from the conserved cysteine through the conserved F or W. The D gene is left open where the match is weak.

TRBJ2-7	TRBV29-1	NA	CSVRWTASPYEQYF
TRBJ2-7	TRBV6-8	TRBD2	CASSYSLAGGYEQYF
TRBJ1-4	TRBV30	NA	CAWSVVSRGEKLFF
TRBJ1-5	TRBV19	TRBD1	CASSTGTGSNQPQHF
TRBJ2-1	TRBV6-8	TRBD2	CASSYYELAGTYEQFF
TRBJ1-2	TRBV6-8	TRBD1	CASSYATGVGPDYGYTF
TRBJ1-1	TRBV11-3	NA	CASSLGSLNTEAFF
TRBJ2-1	TRBV6-8	TRBD1	CASRGQGPHNEQFF
TRBJ2-3	TRBV18	TRBD2	CASRRTSVLNTDTQYF
TRBJ1-5	TRBV19	NA	CASSYSNQPQHF
TRBJ1-1	TRBV9	TRBD1	CASSVGQGTEAFF
TRBJ1-1	TRBV4-1	NA	CASSPGPRRTEAFF
TRBJ2-4	TRBV18	TRBD1	CASSPPMGQGENIQYF
TRBJ2-5	TRBV10-2	NA	CASSEEEPISQETQYF
TRBJ1-1	TRBV6-4	NA	CASSYGREAFF
TRBJ2-1	TRBV30	TRBD2	CAWSVLPGLDGYNEQFF
TRBJ1-6	TRBV11-3	NA	CASSLSPTGHNYNSPLHF
TRBJ1-4	TRBV11-3	NA	CASSLMKGNEKLFF
TRBJ2-1	TRBV29-1	TRBD2	CSVVGGARTSFNEQFF
TRBJ1-5	TRBV6-8	TRBD1	CASSAIRGQGAQSQHF
TRBJ2-1	TRBV19	TRBD2	CASSISWTGTSGNYNEQFF
TRBJ1-6	TRBV5-1	TRBD1	CASSPVPGQGLGSPLHF
TRBJ2-1	TRBV6-8	NA	CASSWAYPNEQFF
TRBJ2-2	TRBV11-3	NA	CASSYSQGIGGELFF
TRBJ2-6	TRBV1	NA	CTSRTNGQSRANVLTF
TRBJ2-1	TRBV14	NA	CASSQESPTEQFF
TRBJ2-7	TRBV6-8	TRBD1	CASSDRAGGTYEQYF
TRBJ2-3	TRBV6-8	TRBD2	CASSPSGGYTDTQYF
TRBJ2-5	TRBV18	NA	CASSPLEIQETQYF
TRBJ1-3	TRBV6-8	NA	CAISLDSQSSGNTIYF
TRBJ2-4	TRBV19	NA	CASSPWDTLAKNIQYF
TRBJ1-3	TRBV11-3	NA	CASSLGPASGNTIYF
TRBJ1-6	TRBV11-3	TRBD1	CASGGGTGNSPLHF
TRBJ2-4	TRBV28	TRBD2	CASSSAERGSKNIQYF
TRBJ2-3	TRBV11-3	TRBD2	CASSDRLSGGSVAYF
TRBJ2-1	TRBV9	TRBD1	CASSAGWDSRKNEQFF
TRBJ2-4	TRBV29-1	TRBD1	CSVEGTGTKNIQYF
TRBJ2-7	TRBV29-1	TRBD1	CSVGQGEGYEQYF
TRBJ1-1	TRBV18	TRBD1	CASSPQLSGQGGTEAFF
TRBJ2-7	TRBV11-3	NA	CASSSVGAKIYEQYF
TRBJ1-2	TRBV10-3	NA	CAISEGNYGYTF
TRBJ1-2	TRBV11-3	NA	CASSLAAPSYGYTF
TRBJ1-1	TRBV28	TRBD1	CASSSTTGGYTEAFF
TRBJ1-1	TRBV6-8	TRBD1	CAINPSGGTEAFF
TRBJ1-1	TRBV11-3	NA	CASSLNTLSTEAFF
TRBJ1-3	TRBV30	TRBD1	CAWSVRGTGITGTGNTIYF
TRBJ2-7	TRBV28	NA	CASSIGGSEQYF
TRBJ2-3	TRBV19	TRBD2	CASSNSGGAADTQYF
TRBJ1-5	TRBV6-8	TRBD1	CASKGTDHNQPQHF
TRBJ1-1	TRBV5-1	TRBD1	CASRDDAGGTEAFF
TRBJ1-4	TRBV10-2	NA	CASSRQGAGNEKLFF
TRBJ2-7	TRBV11-3	NA	CASSSYRDGYNEQYF
TRBJ2-3	TRBV7-6	NA	CASSEGVRGGLDTQYF
TRBJ2-1	TRBV6-8	TRBD2	CASSYWTADKPGLGINEQFF